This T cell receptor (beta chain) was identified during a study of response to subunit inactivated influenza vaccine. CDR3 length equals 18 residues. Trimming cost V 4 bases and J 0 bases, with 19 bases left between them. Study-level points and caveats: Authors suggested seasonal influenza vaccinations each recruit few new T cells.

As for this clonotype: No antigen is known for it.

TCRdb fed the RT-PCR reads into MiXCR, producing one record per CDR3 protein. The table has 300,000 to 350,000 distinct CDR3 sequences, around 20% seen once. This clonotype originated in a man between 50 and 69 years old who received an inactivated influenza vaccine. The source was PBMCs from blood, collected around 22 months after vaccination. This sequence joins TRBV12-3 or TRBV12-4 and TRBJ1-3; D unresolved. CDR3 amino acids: CASSSTLPRRYSGNTIYF. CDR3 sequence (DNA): TGTGCCAGCAGTTCAACCTTGCCCCGACGGTACTCTGGAAACACCATATATTTT.